What follows are 15 T cell receptor beta chains derived from one specimen sequenced in a study of blood T cell repertoires in COVID-19 (TCRdb year 2020). Library preparation was by the immunoSEQ multiplex PCR assay. TCRdb's version of the immuneACCESS table is confined to in-frame rearrangements and falls short of the full clone set. An unresolved V gene accounts for under half of the shortfall where checked; the remainder is of unknown origin. In all, the sample holds about 140,000 clones, and approximately 79% of those were seen once. Of the sample, around 2.9% is held by the ten largest clones. Specimen: PBMCs or T cells enriched from blood (not recorded which). Every receptor here comes from a woman aged 45-65 years who had recovered from COVID-19.

CDR3 nucleotides: TGTGCCAGCTCACCACGGGAGGGGGCGAACACCGGGGAGCTGTTTTTT. This sequence encodes CASSPREGANTGELFF. J is TRBJ2-2 and V is TRBV18; D is possibly TRBD2 (7 bases). Trimming left V 1 base short and J 0 bases short, with 9 bases between. This CDR3 contains 16 residues. The germline V gene encodes CDR1 KGHSH and CDR2 LQKENI.

The rearrangement joins TRBV6-5 to TRBJ2-3; TRBD1 might be the D (6 bases). CDR1 MNHEY and CDR2 SVGAGI come from the germline V gene. V lost 3 bases and J lost 0, with 10 bases in between. The CDR3 is 15 amino acids. This chain's CDR3 is CASSYSGTSTDTQYF. In nucleotides, the CDR3 is TGTGCCAGCAGTTATTCCGGGACAAGCACAGATACGCAGTATTTT.

The rearrangement uses TRBV2 and TRBJ1-5; TRBD1 matches 7 bases. This CDR3 contains 14 residues. Germline V gene sequence: CDR1 SNHLY, CDR2 FYNNEI. Unmatched junction bases numbered 3, after V lost 2 bases and J lost 5 bases. The CDR3 bases are TGTGCCAGCAGTGAATCCAGGGGGGATCAGCCCCAGCATTTT. Protein sequence: CASSESRGDQPQHF.

This chain joins TRBV18 and TRBJ1-5; D remains unclear. V lost 1 base to trimming and J lost 1 base, with 8 bases between them. The germline V gene encodes CDR1 KGHSH and CDR2 LQKENI. CDR3 length: 15 amino acids. This chain's CDR3 is CASSPLGSSNQPQHF. The CDR3 DNA sequence: TGTGCCAGCTCACCACTCGGGAGCAGCAATCAGCCCCAGCATTTT.

The sample holds many counts of this clone. The chain combines TRBV5-4 with TRBJ2-1, with D possibly TRBD1 on 7 matching bases. Trimming shortened V by 0 bases and J by 7 bases, and 14 bases separated the two germline ends. Germline V gene sequence: CDR1 SGHNT, CDR2 YYREEE (reference sequence). The CDR3 loop spans 15 amino acids. The DNA for the CDR3 is TGTGCCAGCAGCTTGGGGCAGGGGGGCCTTAATGAGCAGTTCTTC. Its protein product is CASSLGQGGLNEQFF.

The chain combines TRBV9 with TRBJ2-1; weak D call: TRBD1 (6 bases). Trimming removed 1 base at V and 8 bases at J, with 10 bases between. The germline V gene has CDR1 SGDLS and CDR2 YYNGEE. This CDR3 comprises 13 residues. CDR3 coding DNA: TGTGCCAGCAGCGTAACAACAGGGTATGAGCAGTTCTTC. It encodes CASSVTTGYEQFF.

This clone is judged medium-sized. The rearrangement uses TRBV7-9 and TRBJ1-2; D remains unclear. V shed 7 bases and J shed 4 bases, with 22 bases lying between them. Germline CDR1 reads SEHNR; CDR2 reads FQNEAQ (reference sequence). The CDR3 runs to 16 residues. Here the CDR3 reads CASKHMGDMGSYGYTF. CDR3 DNA sequence: TGTGCCAGCAAGCACATGGGAGACATGGGCAGCTATGGCTACACCTTC.

The chain has TRBV7-3 and TRBJ2-3; 7 bases match TRBD2. CDR1 is SGHTA, CDR2 FQGTGA, per germline. This CDR3 comprises 15 residues. Unmatched junction bases numbered 6, after V lost 6 bases and J lost 0 bases. CDR3 loop: CASSTTGGSTDTQYF. The CDR3 nucleotides are TGTGCCAGCAGTACCACCGGGGGGAGCACAGATACGCAGTATTTT.

This clone was seen only once. The chain has TRBV5-4 and TRBJ1-1; 7 bases line up with TRBD1. Looked up from germline, CDR1 is SGHNT and CDR2 is YYREEE (reference sequence). The CDR3 totals 14 residues. V shed 4 bases, J shed 5 bases, and the junction held 8 bases outside the gene matches. CDR3 nucleotides: TGTGCCAGCAGCGTAAGGACAGGCAAGACTGAAGCTTTCTTT. It is translated as CASSVRTGKTEAFF.

This clone was observed a single time. The rearrangement joins TRBV18 to TRBJ1-5; weak D call: TRBD1 (5 bases). V shed 5 bases and J shed 12 bases, with 17 bases lying between them. The CDR3 sequence is 13 residues long. Germline assignment: CDR1 KGHSH and CDR2 LQKENI. CDR3 coding DNA: TGTGCCAGCTCAACCCGGACACAGGCGATCCAGCATTTT. This codes for CASSTRTQAIQHF. Variable domain in full (rest from reference TRBV18 and TRBJ1-5): NAGVMQNPRHLVRRRGQEARLRCSPMKGHSHVYWYRQLPEEGLKFMVYLQKENIIDESGMPKERFSAEFPKEGPSILRIQQVVRGDSAAYFCASSTRTQAIQHFGDGTRLSIL.

The chain has TRBV4-2 and TRBJ2-3, with D possibly TRBD2 on 7 matching bases. V dropped 2 bases and J dropped 0 bases, with 21 bases sitting between them. Germline CDR1 LGHNA, CDR2 YNFKEQ. The CDR3 length is 19 residues. For the CDR3, the DNA is TGTGCCAGCAGCCAACGCCTCGGGGGGCAACTTCGAAGCACAGATACGCAGTATTTT. This encodes CASSQRLGGQLRSTDTQYF.

The V and J genes are TRBV2 and TRBJ1-2; TRBD1 aligns across 7 bases. Trimming at V came to 7 bases and at J to 8 bases, leaving 10 bases not matched to a gene. Germline CDR1 and CDR2: SNHLY and FYNNEI. The CDR3 sequence is 13 residues long. CDR3 nucleotide sequence: TGTGCCAGCACCTTCGACAGGGACCAGGGCTACACCTTC. Translating gives CASTFDRDQGYTF.

This chain connects TRBV7-9 to TRBJ2-5; the D is unclear. This CDR3 has 14 residues. The germline V gene has CDR1 SEHNR and CDR2 FQNEAQ (reference sequence). V was pared by 5 bases and J by 0 bases, with 10 bases between. Here the CDR3 reads CASSTSADQETQYF. The CDR3 DNA follows: TGTGCCAGCAGCACCAGCGCGGACCAAGAGACCCAGTACTTC.

J is TRBJ2-3 and V is TRBV28; 9 bases match TRBD2. Trimming took 3 bases from V and 1 from J; bases not matched to a gene: 5. Per germline, CDR1 MDHEN and CDR2 SYDVKM. There are 16 residues in the CDR3. The CDR3 region is CASSFPAGGRTDTQYF. The CDR3 nucleotides are TGTGCCAGCAGTTTCCCAGCGGGAGGCCGCACAGATACGCAGTATTTT. Variable domain in full (rest from reference TRBV28 and TRBJ2-3): DVKVTQSSRYLVKRTGEKVFLECVQDMDHENMFWYRQDPGLGLRLIYFSYDVKMKEKGDIPEGYSVSREKKERFSLILESASTNQTSMYLCASSFPAGGRTDTQYFGPGTRLTVL.

The chain links TRBV6-1 to TRBJ2-1; 7 positions agree with TRBD2. CDR1 is MNHNS, CDR2 SASEGT, per germline. The CDR3 totals 14 residues. V was pared by 2 bases and J by 8 bases, with 6 bases of the junction left unmatched. The chain's CDR3 is CASSEWGSGYEQFF. In nucleotides, the CDR3 is TGTGCCAGCAGTGAATGGGGTAGCGGGTATGAGCAGTTCTTC.